A few counts support the clone carrying this T cell receptor beta chain. The antigen is undetermined. The sample belongs to a study of cytomegalovirus exposure and HLA in healthy donors. For the study at large: Among a few hundred genotyped donors, 65% to 90% fell in the Caucasian-associated ancestry cluster. Study-level points and caveats: TCR sequences were mostly rare, though some public TCRs occurred in many donors. Donor immune exposure was known only as CMV serostatus. Of the V segments, some could not be distinguished, including TRBV6-2 and TRBV6-3, and were excluded.

V lost 1 base and J lost 4; bases outside the gene matches: 6. The CDR3 contains 16 residues. Germline-derived CDR1 and CDR2 are MNHEY and SMNVEV (reference sequence). PCR employed 60 Vbeta and 13 Jbeta primers. TCRdb's table, derived via immunoSEQ multiplex PCR, lists solely in-frame clones and lacks some. The repertoire consists of over 85,000 clones, with 7.6% occurring once and the leading ten covering about 2.1%. This TCR was recovered from a man aged 45 to 65 in good health and CMV-seronegative. The sample comprised PBMCs. The chain employs TRBV27 and TRBJ1-2; 10 nucleotides line up with TRBD1. Here the CDR3 DNA reads TGTGCCAGCAGTTTATATGGGACAGGGGACCTCTATGGCTACACCTTC. Translated, it gives CASSLYGTGDLYGYTF.